This passage covers 21 T cell receptor beta chains from one sample sequenced in a study of blood T cell repertoires in COVID-19. TCRdb keeps only in-frame clones here, not all; method: immunoSEQ multiplex PCR. The table has roughly 220,000 clones, about 80% seen once. Sequencing was done on a sample of peripheral blood. The receptors shown here come from a woman younger than 45 who had recovered from COVID-19.

This sequence joins TRBV7-3 and TRBJ2-2; TRBD1 agrees at 8 bases. CDR3 length: 16 amino acids. V trimming: 5 bases; J trimming: 2 bases; junction bases outside the gene matches: 7. In germline, CDR1 is SGHTA, CDR2 FQGTGA. CDR3 sequence (DNA): TGTGCCAGCAGCCTTGGGGGACAGGCCAACACCGGGGAGCTGTTTTTT. Translated, it gives CASSLGGQANTGELFF.

With regard to this clone: Germline and junction disagree at one end, which may indicate a read error. The chain combines TRBV7-7 with TRBJ2-1; TRBD1 matches 7 bases. CDR3 length equals 15 residues. Germline assignment: CDR1 SSHAT and CDR2 FNYEAQ (reference sequence). The CDR3 loop is CASSLDRAPYNEQFF. CDR3 sequence (DNA): TGTGCTAGCAGCTTAGACAGGGCCCCCTACAATGAGCAGTTCTTC.

The chain has TRBV19 and TRBJ1-1; the D gene is possibly TRBD1 (6 bases). The V gene's germline CDR1 is LNHDA and CDR2 SQIVND (reference sequence). The V end was cut by 7 bases, the J end by 4 bases, with 16 bases between. There are 14 residues in the CDR3. CDR3 protein: CASTPGTGFTEAFF. CDR3 DNA sequence: TGTGCCAGTACCCCAGGAACAGGGTTCACTGAAGCTTTCTTT.

V and J are TRBV7-8 and TRBJ1-1; TRBD1 matches 7 bases. The CDR3 covers 16 residues. Germline trimming cut 0 bases from V and 9 bases from J; bases unmatched to any gene: 13. Germline values: CDR1 SGHVS, CDR2 FQNEAQ. CDR3 sequence: CASSLAIKGALSQAFF. The CDR3 nucleotides read TGTGCCAGCAGCTTAGCAATAAAGGGGGCGTTGAGCCAAGCTTTCTTT.

This clone is judged medium-sized. This chain joins TRBV9 and TRBJ2-2; no clear D gene. V gave up 0 bases and J gave up 3 bases, with 3 bases separating them. The germline CDR1 and CDR2 sequences are SGDLS and YYNGEE. The CDR3 sequence is 13 residues long. This chain's CDR3 is CASSVADTGELFF. The CDR3 DNA is TGTGCCAGCAGCGTAGCGGACACCGGGGAGCTGTTTTTT.

This clone was detected only once. The rearrangement uses TRBV9 and TRBJ2-3; 11 bases are a match to TRBD2. The length of the CDR3 is 18 residues. From germline, CDR1 is SGDLS and CDR2 YYNGEE. With 2 bases clipped from V and 1 base from J, the junction kept 9 bases outside the gene matches. Written as DNA, the CDR3 is TGTGCCAGCAGCGTCCTGACTAGCGGGAACCCCGGCACAGATACGCAGTATTTT. This sequence encodes CASSVLTSGNPGTDTQYF.

This sequence joins TRBV7-9 and TRBJ2-7, with 16 nucleotides matching TRBD2. V was pared by 4 bases and J by 5 bases, with 8 bases of the junction left unmatched. Germline assignment: CDR1 SEHNR and CDR2 FQNEAQ (reference sequence). This CDR3 comprises 17 residues. The CDR3 sequence is CASSSGTSGRAVHEQYF. In nucleotides, the CDR3 is TGTGCCAGCAGCTCCGGGACTAGCGGGAGGGCGGTCCACGAGCAGTACTTC.

This sequence joins TRBV11-3 and TRBJ2-1; 11 bases line up with TRBD2. Germline values: CDR1 SGHNT, CDR2 YENEEA. The CDR3 covers 15 residues. With V trimmed by 5 bases and J by 9 bases, 9 bases remained unmatched. DNA for the CDR3: TGTGCCAGCAGCCCGACTAGCGGGACTGGTCTTGAGCAGTTCTTC. It encodes CASSPTSGTGLEQFF.

This rearrangement joins TRBV7-9 to TRBJ1-2; TRBD1 aligns across 7 bases. Germline lookup yields CDR1 SEHNR and CDR2 FQNEAQ (reference sequence). This CDR3 region has 15 residues. V trimming: 1 base; J trimming: 6 bases; junction bases outside the gene matches: 8. The CDR3 region has the DNA TGTGCCAGCAGCTTAGGTCCGAATACAGGGGATGGCTACACCTTC. Protein: CASSLGPNTGDGYTF. The full variable domain, its missing parts supplied by reference TRBV7-9 and TRBJ1-2, is DTGVSQNPRHKITKRGQNVTFRCDPISEHNRLYWYRQTLGQGPEFLTYFQNEAQLEKSRLLSDRFSAERPKGSFSTLEIQRTEQGDSAMYLCASSLGPNTGDGYTFGSGTRLTVV.

The chain employs TRBV27 and TRBJ2-1; D ambiguous. The CDR3 totals 15 residues. Trimming removed 6 bases at V and 1 base at J, with 13 bases between. Germline V gives CDR1 MNHEY, CDR2 SMNVEV (reference sequence). CDR3 nucleotide sequence: TGTGCCAGCAGACCGGAACAGCTGTCCTACAATGAGCAGTTCTTC. Protein: CASRPEQLSYNEQFF.

The rearrangement links TRBV11-2 to TRBJ1-4, with TRBD1 as a possible D gene (6 bases). Germline lookup yields CDR1 SGHAT and CDR2 FQNNGV. V shed 4 bases and J shed 11 bases, with 20 bases lying between them. The CDR3 consists of 15 residues. The DNA for the CDR3 is TGTGCCAGCAGCTCGAGCCAGGGGCTTCCTGGGAAACTGTTTTTT. As protein: CASSSSQGLPGKLFF.

The chain recombines TRBV6-5 with TRBJ1-6; D is uncertain. The CDR3 spans 16 residues. Trimming removed 0 bases from V and 5 bases from J, with 11 bases in between. Germline V lookup: CDR1 MNHEY, CDR2 SVGAGI. The CDR3 bases are TGTGCCAGCAGTTACTCACGGACTGGGGATAATTCACCCCTCCACTTT. Amino acids: CASSYSRTGDNSPLHF.

This chain uses TRBV30 with TRBJ1-3; D is uncertain. Germline-derived CDR1 and CDR2 are GTSNPN and SVGIG (reference sequence). The CDR3 runs to 13 residues. V was trimmed by 0 bases and J by 2 bases, leaving 5 bases between them. This CDR3 reads CAWSVHPGNTIYF. CDR3 in DNA: TGTGCCTGGAGTGTACATCCTGGAAACACCATATATTTT.

The rearrangement joins TRBV12-3 or TRBV12-4 to TRBJ1-1; tentatively, D is TRBD1 (6 bases). V was trimmed by 4 bases and J by 7 bases, leaving 13 bases between them. The CDR3 is 13 residues long. CDR3 bases: TGTGCCAGCAGTTGGGGACACGCGATTGAAGCTTTCTTT. Translated: CASSWGHAIEAFF.

The gene calls are TRBV28 and TRBJ2-3, with D tentatively TRBD1 (5 bases). V was cut by 2 bases and J by 3 bases, with 12 bases left in between. CDR1 and CDR2 from the germline V gene are MDHEN and SYDVKM. This CDR3 has 15 amino acids. CDR3: CASSLLQGGTDTQYF. For the CDR3, the DNA is TGTGCCAGCAGTTTACTCCAGGGTGGGACAGATACGCAGTATTTT.

The J gene is TRBJ1-2, the V gene TRBV9, with D possibly matching TRBD1 (6 bases). The ends were cut back, 3 bases at V and 7 bases at J, with 16 bases in the middle. Germline loops: CDR1 SGDLS, CDR2 YYNGEE. The CDR3 contains 14 residues. The CDR3 region is CASSASYRVGGYTF. The DNA for the CDR3 is TGTGCCAGCAGCGCAAGCTACAGGGTGGGTGGCTACACCTTC.

This clone was seen many times. The chain joins TRBV5-1 to TRBJ1-3, with a possible D match to TRBD1 (6 bases). The CDR3 contains 13 residues. Between the trimmed V and J ends, which lost 4 bases and 8 bases, there was a span of 13 bases. In germline, CDR1 is SGHRS, CDR2 YFSETQ. This chain's CDR3 is CASSQQGGDTIYF. The CDR3 DNA is TGCGCCAGCAGCCAACAGGGTGGGGACACCATATATTTT.

The rearrangement joins TRBV28 to TRBJ2-1; 8 positions agree with TRBD2. The CDR3 has 13 residues. V dropped 8 bases and J dropped 6; count of bases not matched to a gene: 6. In germline, CDR1 is MDHEN, CDR2 SYDVKM. The CDR3 sequence: CASGSGRGNEQFF. CDR3 nucleotides: TGTGCCAGCGGCAGCGGGAGAGGCAATGAGCAGTTCTTC.

This clone was detected only once. V gene TRBV7-3 combines with J gene TRBJ2-1, with 8 bases fitting TRBD1. CDR1 and CDR2 from the germline V gene are SGHTA and FQGTGA. CDR3 length: 16 residues. V was clipped by 5 bases and J by 7 bases; unmatched bases: 13. In nucleotides, the CDR3 is TGTGCCAGCAGCCCCCCTGGACAGGGTAGGGAGAATGAGCAGTTCTTC. Protein sequence: CASSPPGQGRENEQFF.

The chain joins TRBV28 to TRBJ1-3; D is undetermined. CDR1 MDHEN and CDR2 SYDVKM come from the germline V gene. The CDR3 length is 15 residues. Trimming removed 10 bases from V and 0 bases from J, with 16 bases in between. The CDR3 DNA sequence: TGTGCCACCGGAGAGGGAAGGGTCTCTGGAAACACCATATATTTT. Amino acid sequence: CATGEGRVSGNTIYF.

The DNA for the CDR3 is TGTGCCAGCAGCTTCCGGGAGTCACCATACGAGCAGTACTTC. Encoded protein: CASSFRESPYEQYF. The chain employs TRBV5-6 and TRBJ2-7, with D perhaps TRBD2 (6 bases). The CDR3 covers 14 residues. Looked up from germline, CDR1 is SGHDT and CDR2 is YYEEEE. V was pared by 2 bases and J by 4 bases, with 13 bases between.